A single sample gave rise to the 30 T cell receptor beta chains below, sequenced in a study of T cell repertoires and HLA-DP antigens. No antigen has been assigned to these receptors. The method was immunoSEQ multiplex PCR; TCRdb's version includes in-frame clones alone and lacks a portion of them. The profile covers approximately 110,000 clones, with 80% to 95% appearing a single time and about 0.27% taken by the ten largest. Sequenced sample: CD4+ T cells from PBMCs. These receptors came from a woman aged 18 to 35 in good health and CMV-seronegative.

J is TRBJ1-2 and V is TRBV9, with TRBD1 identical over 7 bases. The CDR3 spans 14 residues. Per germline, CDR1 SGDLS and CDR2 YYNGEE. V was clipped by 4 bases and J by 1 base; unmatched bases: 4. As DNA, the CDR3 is TGTGCCAGCAGCCCAGGGGGGAGTAACTATGGCTACACCTTC. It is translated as CASSPGGSNYGYTF.

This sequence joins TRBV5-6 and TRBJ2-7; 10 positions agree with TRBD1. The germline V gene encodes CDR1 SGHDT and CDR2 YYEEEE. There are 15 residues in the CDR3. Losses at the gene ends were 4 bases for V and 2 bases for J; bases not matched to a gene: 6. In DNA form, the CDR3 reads TGTGCCAGCAGCCCCGGGACAGGGGCGGCCTACGAGCAGTACGTC. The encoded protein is CASSPGTGAAYEQYV.

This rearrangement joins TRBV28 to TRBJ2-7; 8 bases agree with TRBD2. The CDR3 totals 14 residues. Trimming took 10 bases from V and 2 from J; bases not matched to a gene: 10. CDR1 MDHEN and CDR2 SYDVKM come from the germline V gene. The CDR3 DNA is TGTGCCACCCGGGGAGCGGGAGAGACCTACGAGCAGTACTTC. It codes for CATRGAGETYEQYF.

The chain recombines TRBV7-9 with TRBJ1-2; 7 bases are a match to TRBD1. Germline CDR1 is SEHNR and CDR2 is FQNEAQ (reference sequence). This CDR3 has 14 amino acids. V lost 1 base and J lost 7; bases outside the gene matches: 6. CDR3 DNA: TGTGCCAGCAGCTTAGAGAGAACAGGGGCTGGCTACACCTTC. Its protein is CASSLERTGAGYTF. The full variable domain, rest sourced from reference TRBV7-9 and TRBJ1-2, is DTGVSQNPRHKITKRGQNVTFRCDPISEHNRLYWYRQTLGQGPEFLTYFQNEAQLEKSRLLSDRFSAERPKGSFSTLEIQRTEQGDSAMYLCASSLERTGAGYTFGSGTRLTVV.

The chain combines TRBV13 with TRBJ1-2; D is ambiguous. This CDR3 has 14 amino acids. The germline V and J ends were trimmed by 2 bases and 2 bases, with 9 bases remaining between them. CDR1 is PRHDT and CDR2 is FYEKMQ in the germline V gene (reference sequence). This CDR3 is CASSLLAGNYGYTF. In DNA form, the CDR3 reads TGTGCCAGCAGCTTATTGGCGGGAAACTATGGCTACACCTTC.

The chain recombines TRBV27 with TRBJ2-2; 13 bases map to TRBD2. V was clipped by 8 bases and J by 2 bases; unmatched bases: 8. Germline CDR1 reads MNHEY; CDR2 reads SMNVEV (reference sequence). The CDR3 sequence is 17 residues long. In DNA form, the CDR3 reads TGTGCCAGCGGCAAACTAGCGGGGGGGCCTAACACCGGGGAGCTGTTTTTT. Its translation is CASGKLAGGPNTGELFF.

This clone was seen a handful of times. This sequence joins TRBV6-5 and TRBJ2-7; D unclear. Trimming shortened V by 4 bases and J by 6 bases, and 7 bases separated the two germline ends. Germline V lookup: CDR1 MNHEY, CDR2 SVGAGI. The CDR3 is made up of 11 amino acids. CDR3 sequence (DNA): TGTGCCAGCAGTTGGGCCGGCGAGCAGTACTTC. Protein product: CASSWAGEQYF.

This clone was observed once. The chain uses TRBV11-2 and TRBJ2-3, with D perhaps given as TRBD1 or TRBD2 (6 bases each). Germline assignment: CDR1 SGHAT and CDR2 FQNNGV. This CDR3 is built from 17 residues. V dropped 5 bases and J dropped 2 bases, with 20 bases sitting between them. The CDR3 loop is CASSRGVGGLDTDTQYF. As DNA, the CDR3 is TGTGCCAGCAGCCGAGGGGTGGGGGGCTTAGACACAGATACGCAGTATTTT.

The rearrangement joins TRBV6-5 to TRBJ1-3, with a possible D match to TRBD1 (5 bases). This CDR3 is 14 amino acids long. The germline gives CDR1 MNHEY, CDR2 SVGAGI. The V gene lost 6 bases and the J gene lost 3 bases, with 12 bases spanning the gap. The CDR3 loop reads CASRMGLGGNTIYF. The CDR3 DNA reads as TGTGCCAGCAGAATGGGGCTAGGTGGAAACACCATATATTTT.

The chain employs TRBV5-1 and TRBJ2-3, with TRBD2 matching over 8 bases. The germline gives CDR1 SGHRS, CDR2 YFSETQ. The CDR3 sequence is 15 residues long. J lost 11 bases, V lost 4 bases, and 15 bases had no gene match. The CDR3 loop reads CASSPIFREGMGQYF. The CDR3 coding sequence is TGCGCCAGCAGCCCAATTTTTCGGGAGGGCATGGGGCAGTATTTT. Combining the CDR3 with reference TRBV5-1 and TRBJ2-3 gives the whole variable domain KAGVTQTPRYLIKTRGQQVTLSCSPISGHRSVSWYQQTPGQGLQFLFEYFSETQRNKGNFPGRFSGRQFSNSRSEMNVSTLELGDSALYLCASSPIFREGMGQYFGPGTRLTVL.

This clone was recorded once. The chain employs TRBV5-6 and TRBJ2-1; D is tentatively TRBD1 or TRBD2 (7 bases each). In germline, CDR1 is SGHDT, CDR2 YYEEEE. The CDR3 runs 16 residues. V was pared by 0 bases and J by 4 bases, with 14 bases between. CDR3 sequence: CASSLAGTAGYNEQFF. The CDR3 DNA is TGTGCCAGCAGCTTGGCCGGGACAGCGGGGTACAATGAGCAGTTCTTC. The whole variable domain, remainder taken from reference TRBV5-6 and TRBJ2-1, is DAGVTQSPTHLIKTRGQQVTLRCSPKSGHDTVSWYQQALGQGPQFIFQYYEEEERQRGNFPDRFSGHQFPNYSSELNVNALLLGDSALYLCASSLAGTAGYNEQFFGPGTRLTVL.

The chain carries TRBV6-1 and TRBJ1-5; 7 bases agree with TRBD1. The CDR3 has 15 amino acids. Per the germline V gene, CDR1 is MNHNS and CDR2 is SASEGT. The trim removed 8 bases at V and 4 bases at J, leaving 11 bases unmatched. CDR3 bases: TGTGCCAGCGTAGGGGGCTCAATCCCGAATCAGCCCCAGCATTTT. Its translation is CASVGGSIPNQPQHF.

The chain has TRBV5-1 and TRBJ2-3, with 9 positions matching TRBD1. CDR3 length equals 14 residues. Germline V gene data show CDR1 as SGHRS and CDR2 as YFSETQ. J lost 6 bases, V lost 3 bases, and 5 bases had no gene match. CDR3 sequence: CASSYGTGTDTQYF. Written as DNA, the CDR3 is TGCGCCAGCAGCTACGGGACAGGGACGGATACGCAGTATTTT. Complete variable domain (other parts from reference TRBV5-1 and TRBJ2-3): KAGVTQTPRYLIKTRGQQVTLSCSPISGHRSVSWYQQTPGQGLQFLFEYFSETQRNKGNFPGRFSGRQFSNSRSEMNVSTLELGDSALYLCASSYGTGTDTQYFGPGTRLTVL.

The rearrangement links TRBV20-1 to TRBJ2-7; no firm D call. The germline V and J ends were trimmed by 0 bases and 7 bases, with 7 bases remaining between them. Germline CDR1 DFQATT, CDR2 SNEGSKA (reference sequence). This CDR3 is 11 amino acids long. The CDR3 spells CSAREGTEQYF. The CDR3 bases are TGCAGTGCTAGAGAGGGTACGGAGCAGTACTTC.

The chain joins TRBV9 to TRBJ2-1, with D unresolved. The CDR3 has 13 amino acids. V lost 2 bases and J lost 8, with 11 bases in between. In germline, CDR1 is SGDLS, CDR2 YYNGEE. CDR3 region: CASSVYSGDEQFF. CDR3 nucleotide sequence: TGTGCCAGCAGCGTCTACAGTGGGGATGAGCAGTTCTTC. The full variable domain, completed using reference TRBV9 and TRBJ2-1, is DSGVTQTPKHLITATGQRVTLRCSPRSGDLSVYWYQQSLDQGLQFLIQYYNGEERAKGNILERFSAQQFPDLHSELNLSSLELGDSALYFCASSVYSGDEQFFGPGTRLTVL.

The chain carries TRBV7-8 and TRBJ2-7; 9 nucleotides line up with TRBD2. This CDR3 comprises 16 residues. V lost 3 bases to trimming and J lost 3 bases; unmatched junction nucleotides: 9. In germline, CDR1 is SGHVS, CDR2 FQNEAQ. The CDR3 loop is CASSFMPSGIVYEQYF. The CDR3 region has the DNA TGTGCCAGCAGCTTCATGCCTAGCGGGATCGTCTACGAGCAGTACTTC.

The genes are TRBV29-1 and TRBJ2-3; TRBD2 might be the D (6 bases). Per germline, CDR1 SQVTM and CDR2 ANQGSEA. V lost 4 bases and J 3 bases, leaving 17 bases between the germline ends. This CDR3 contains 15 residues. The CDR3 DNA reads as TGCAGCGTTGTGGGGACTCAACAAGGGACAGATACGCAGTATTTT. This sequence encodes CSVVGTQQGTDTQYF.

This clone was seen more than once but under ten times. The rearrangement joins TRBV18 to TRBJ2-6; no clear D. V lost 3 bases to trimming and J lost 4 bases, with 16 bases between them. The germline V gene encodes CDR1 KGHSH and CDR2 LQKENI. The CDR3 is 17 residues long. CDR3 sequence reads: CASSPVTSVTGANVLTF. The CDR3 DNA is TGTGCCAGCTCACCGGTGACCTCGGTGACGGGGGCCAACGTCCTGACTTTC.

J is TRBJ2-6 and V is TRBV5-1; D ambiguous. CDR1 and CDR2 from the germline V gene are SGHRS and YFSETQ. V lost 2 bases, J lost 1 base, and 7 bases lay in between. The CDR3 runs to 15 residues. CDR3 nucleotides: TGCGCCAGCAGCTTAGTCCTATCTGGGGCCAACGTCCTGACTTTC. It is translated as CASSLVLSGANVLTF.

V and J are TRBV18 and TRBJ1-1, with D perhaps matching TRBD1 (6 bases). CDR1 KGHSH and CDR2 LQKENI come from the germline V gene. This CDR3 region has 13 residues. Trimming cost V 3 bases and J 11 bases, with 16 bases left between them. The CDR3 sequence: CASSPLTSGEAFF. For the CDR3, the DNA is TGTGCCAGCTCACCCCTGACCTCAGGGGAGGCTTTCTTT.

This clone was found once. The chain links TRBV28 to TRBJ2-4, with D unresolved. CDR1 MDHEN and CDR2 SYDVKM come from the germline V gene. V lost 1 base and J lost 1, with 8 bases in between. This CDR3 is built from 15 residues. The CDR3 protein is CASSLSGFAKNIQYF. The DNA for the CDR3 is TGTGCCAGCAGTTTATCCGGTTTCGCCAAAAACATTCAGTACTTC.

The CDR3 spells CASSSTGGVNKKNTEAFF. CDR3 nucleotide sequence: TGTGCCAGCAGTTCTACAGGGGGAGTCAACAAAAAAAACACTGAAGCTTTCTTT. The chain links TRBV28 to TRBJ1-1; 8 nucleotides align to TRBD1. CDR1 is MDHEN, CDR2 SYDVKM, per germline. The CDR3 covers 18 residues. The V and J ends lost 4 bases and 2 bases, in that order; junction bases with no gene match: 15.

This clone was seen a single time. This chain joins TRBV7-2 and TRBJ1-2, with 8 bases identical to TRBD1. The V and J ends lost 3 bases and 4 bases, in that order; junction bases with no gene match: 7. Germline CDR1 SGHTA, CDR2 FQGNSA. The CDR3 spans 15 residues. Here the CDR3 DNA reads TGTGCCAGCAGCTTGACTTCCGGGACAGGCTATGGCTACACCTTC. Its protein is CASSLTSGTGYGYTF.

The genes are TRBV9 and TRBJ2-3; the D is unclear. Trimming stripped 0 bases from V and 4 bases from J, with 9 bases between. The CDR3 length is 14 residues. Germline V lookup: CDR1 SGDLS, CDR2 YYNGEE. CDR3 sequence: CASSVGPASDTQYF. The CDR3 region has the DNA TGTGCCAGCAGCGTAGGGCCAGCTTCAGATACGCAGTATTTT.

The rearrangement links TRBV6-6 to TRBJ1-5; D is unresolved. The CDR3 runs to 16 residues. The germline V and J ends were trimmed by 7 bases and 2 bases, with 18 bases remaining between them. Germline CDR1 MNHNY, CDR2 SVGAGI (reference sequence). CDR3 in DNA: TGTGCCAGCATCAAATGGACGGCTGGGGGCAATCAGCCCCAGCATTTT. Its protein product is CASIKWTAGGNQPQHF.

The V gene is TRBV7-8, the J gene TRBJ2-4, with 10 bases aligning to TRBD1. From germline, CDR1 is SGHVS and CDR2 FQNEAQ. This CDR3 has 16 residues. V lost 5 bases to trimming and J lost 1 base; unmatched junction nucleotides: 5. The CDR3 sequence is CASSPRQGAAKNIQYF. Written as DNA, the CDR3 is TGTGCCAGCAGCCCTAGACAGGGGGCGGCCAAAAACATTCAGTACTTC.

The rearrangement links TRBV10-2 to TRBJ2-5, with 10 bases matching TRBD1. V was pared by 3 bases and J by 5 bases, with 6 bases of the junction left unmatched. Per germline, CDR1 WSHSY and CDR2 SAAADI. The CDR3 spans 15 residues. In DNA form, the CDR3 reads TGCGCCAGCAGTGATCGGGACAGGGGTGGGGAGACCCAGTACTTC. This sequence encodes CASSDRDRGGETQYF.

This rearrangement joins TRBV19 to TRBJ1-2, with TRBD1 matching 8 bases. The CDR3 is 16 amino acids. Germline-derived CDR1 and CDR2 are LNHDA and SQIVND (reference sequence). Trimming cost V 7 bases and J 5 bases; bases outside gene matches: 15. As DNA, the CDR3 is TGTGCCAGTACGATTGGGGGGACAGGCAGAATTTATGGCTACACCTTC. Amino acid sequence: CASTIGGTGRIYGYTF.

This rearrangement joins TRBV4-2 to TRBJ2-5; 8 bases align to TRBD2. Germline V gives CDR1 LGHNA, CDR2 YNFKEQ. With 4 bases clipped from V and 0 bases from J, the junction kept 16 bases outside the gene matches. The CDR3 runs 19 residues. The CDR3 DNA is TGTGCCAGCAGCCCTTCCGTATCGCGGGGCGGGGGGTACCAAGAGACCCAGTACTTC. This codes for CASSPSVSRGGGYQETQYF.

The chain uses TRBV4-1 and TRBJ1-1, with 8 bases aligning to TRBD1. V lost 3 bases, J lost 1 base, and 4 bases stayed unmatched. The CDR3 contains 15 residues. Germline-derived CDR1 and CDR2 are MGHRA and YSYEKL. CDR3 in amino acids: CASSQAQGGNTEAFF. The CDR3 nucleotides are TGCGCCAGCAGCCAGGCACAGGGGGGGAACACTGAAGCTTTCTTT.